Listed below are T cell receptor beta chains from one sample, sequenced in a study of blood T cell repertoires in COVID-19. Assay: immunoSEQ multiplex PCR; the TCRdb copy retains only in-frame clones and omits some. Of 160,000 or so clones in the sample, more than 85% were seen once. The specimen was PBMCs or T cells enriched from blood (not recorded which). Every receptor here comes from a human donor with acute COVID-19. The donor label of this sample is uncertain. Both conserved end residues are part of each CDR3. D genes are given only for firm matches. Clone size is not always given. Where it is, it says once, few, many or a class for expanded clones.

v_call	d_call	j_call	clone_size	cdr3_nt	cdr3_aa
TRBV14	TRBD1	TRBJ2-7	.	TGTGCCAGCAGCCCGGGACAGAGCTCCTACGAGCAGTACTTC	CASSPGQSSYEQYF
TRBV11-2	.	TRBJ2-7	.	TGTGCCAGCAGCGTGGACATCTACGAGCAGTACTTC	CASSVDIYEQYF
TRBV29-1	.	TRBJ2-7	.	TGCAGCGTGGGCGGAACAAGGGCAGGGGAGCAGTACTTC	CSVGGTRAGEQYF
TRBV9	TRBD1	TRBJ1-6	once	TGTGCCAGCAGCGTCGGGACAGCCGCTTCACCCCTCCACTTT	CASSVGTAASPLHF
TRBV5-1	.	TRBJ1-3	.	TGCGCCAGCAGCTTGGATACGAGCTCTGGAAACACCATATATTTT	CASSLDTSSGNTIYF
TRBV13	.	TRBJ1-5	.	TGTGCCAGCAGCTTACGGGATAGCAATCAGCCCCAGCATTTT	CASSLRDSNQPQHF
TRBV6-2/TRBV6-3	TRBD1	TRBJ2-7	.	TGTGCCAGCACCCCCGGCGACAGGGTCTCCTACGAGCAGTACTTC	CASTPGDRVSYEQYF
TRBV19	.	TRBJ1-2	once	TGTGCCAGTAGTATTCTTTCGGGGGGCTATGGCTACACCTTC	CASSILSGGYGYTF
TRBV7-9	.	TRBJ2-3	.	TGTGCCAGCAGAGGGGTCTCTAGCACAGATACGCAGTATTTT	CASRGVSSTDTQYF
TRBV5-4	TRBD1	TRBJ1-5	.	TGTGCCAGCAGCTTGGAGGAGGACAGGGGAGATCAGCCCCAGCATTTT	CASSLEEDRGDQPQHF
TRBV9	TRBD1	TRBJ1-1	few	TGTGCCAGCAGCGCTCTTACAGGGGACACTGAAGCTTTCTTT	CASSALTGDTEAFF
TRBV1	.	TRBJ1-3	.	TGCACCAGCAGCCAAGTTTCGGACAGCTCTGGAAACACCATATATTTT	CTSSQVSDSSGNTIYF
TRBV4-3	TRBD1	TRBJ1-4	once	TGCGCCAGCAGCCGCAGGGGGGCAACTAATGAAAAACTGTTTTTT	CASSRRGATNEKLFF
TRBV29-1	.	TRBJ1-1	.	TGCAGCGTGGAGGGGACGGTGAACACTGAAGCTTTCTTT	CSVEGTVNTEAFF
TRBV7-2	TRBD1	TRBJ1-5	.	TGTGCCAGCAGCTCCGGACAGGGGATGATTAGCAATCAGCCCCAGCATTTT	CASSSGQGMISNQPQHF
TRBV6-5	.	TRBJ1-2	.	TGTGCCAGCACCTCCCGAGACAGCAACTATGGCTACACCTTC	CASTSRDSNYGYTF
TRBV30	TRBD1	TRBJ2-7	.	TGTGCCTGGAGGGCTCGCTTCCGTCGGACAGGGCAGATCTACGAGCAGTACTTC	CAWRARFRRTGQIYEQYF
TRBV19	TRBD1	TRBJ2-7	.	TGTGCCAGTAGTAAGCGACAGGGGTCCTACGAGCAGTACTTC	CASSKRQGSYEQYF
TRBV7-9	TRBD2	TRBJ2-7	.	TGTGCCAGCAGCTTAGGCATAGCGGGGAGCTACGAGCAGTACTTC	CASSLGIAGSYEQYF
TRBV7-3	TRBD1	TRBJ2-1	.	TGTGCCAGCAGCTTATATGGGACAGGGTACACGAATGAGCAGTTCTTC	CASSLYGTGYTNEQFF
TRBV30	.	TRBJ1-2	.	TGTGCCTGGAGGACTAAGAATGGGCACCTCTCTGGCTACACCTTC	CAWRTKNGHLSGYTF
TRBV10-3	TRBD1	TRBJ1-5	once	TGTGCCATCAGTCCTTCTGCCGGACAGGGGGGAACGGGAGGCAATCAGCCCCAGCATTTT	CAISPSAGQGGTGGNQPQHF
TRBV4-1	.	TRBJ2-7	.	TGCGCCAGCAGCCAAGCTTTTGCCTACGAGCAGTACTTC	CASSQAFAYEQYF
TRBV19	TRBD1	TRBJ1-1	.	TGTGCCAGTAGTATAGTGGCAGGGGGCGGCTCCCTGGGGACTGAAGCTTTCTTT	CASSIVAGGGSLGTEAFF
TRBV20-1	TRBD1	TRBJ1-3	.	TGCAGTGCTAGTAGGGGACAGGGGAGATCGTTAGGAAACACCATATATTTT	CSASRGQGRSLGNTIYF
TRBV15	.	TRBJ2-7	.	TGTGCCACCAGCAGAGATCCCGGTGGCTTAACCGACAGCTCCTACGAGCAGTACTTC	CATSRDPGGLTDSSYEQYF
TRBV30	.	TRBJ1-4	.	TGTGCCTGGAGTGTCTCAGTTGCAACTAATGAAAAACTGTTTTTT	CAWSVSVATNEKLFF
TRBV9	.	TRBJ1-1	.	TGTGCCAGCAGCGCCCAACAGGGTATCACTGAAGCTTTCTTT	CASSAQQGITEAFF
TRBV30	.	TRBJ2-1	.	TGTGCCTGGAGTCGGGGGACCCTGACCTACAATGAGCAGTTCTTC	CAWSRGTLTYNEQFF
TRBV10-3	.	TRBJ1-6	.	TGTGCCATCAGTGAACAGGGCGGGAATTCACCCCTCCACTTT	CAISEQGGNSPLHF
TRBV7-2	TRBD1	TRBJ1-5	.	TGTGCCAGCAGCCCCGACAGGGGAGGTCAGCCCCAGCATTTT	CASSPDRGGQPQHF
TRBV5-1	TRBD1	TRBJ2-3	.	TGCGCCAGCAGCATGGGACAGTTAGATACGCAGTATTTT	CASSMGQLDTQYF
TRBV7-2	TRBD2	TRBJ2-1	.	TGTGCCAGCAGCTTAGAGCGGGGGGGCCATGAGCAGTTCTTC	CASSLERGGHEQFF
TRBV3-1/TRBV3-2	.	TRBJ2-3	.	TGTGCCAGCAGCCAAATTAGAGGGATTAATACGCAGTATTTT	CASSQIRGINTQYF
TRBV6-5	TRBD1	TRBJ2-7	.	TGTGCCAGCAGTTACTCGAACAGGGGCCACGAGCAGTACTTC	CASSYSNRGHEQYF
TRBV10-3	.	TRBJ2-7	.	TGTGCCATCAGGGGGGACACTACCTACGAGCAGTACTTC	CAIRGDTTYEQYF
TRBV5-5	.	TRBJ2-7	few	TGTGCCAGCAGCCCCGCCTACGAGCAGTACTTC	CASSPAYEQYF